Below, 24 T cell receptor beta chains from the same sample are listed, as sequenced in a study of blood T cell repertoires in COVID-19. The table came from immunoSEQ multiplex PCR; TCRdb's copy has only in-frame clones and leaves some out. The data hold some 13,000 clones, with around nine tenths observed a single time. Material: peripheral blood. All receptors come from a man at least 80 years old with acute or convalescent COVID-19.

This clone was picked up one time. The genes are TRBV29-1 and TRBJ2-3; 8 nucleotides line up with TRBD1. Per the germline V gene, CDR1 is SQVTM and CDR2 is ANQGSEA. The CDR3 is made up of 15 amino acids. V lost 7 bases to trimming and J lost 5 bases; unmatched junction nucleotides: 14. Here the CDR3 reads CSAGNSDREGDTQYF. DNA of the CDR3: TGCAGCGCCGGGAATTCGGACAGGGAAGGAGATACGCAGTATTTT.

The J gene is TRBJ1-2, the V gene TRBV19; 7 bases align to TRBD1. The ends lost 5 bases at V and 0 bases at J; junction bases unmatched: 6. Per the germline V gene, CDR1 is LNHDA and CDR2 is SQIVND (reference sequence). CDR3 size: 15 residues. The DNA of the CDR3 is TGTGCCAGTAGTCCGAACAGGGGAGCTAACTATGGCTACACCTTC. Amino acids: CASSPNRGANYGYTF.

The V gene is TRBV11-2, the J gene TRBJ2-5, with 12 bases fitting TRBD1. J was trimmed by 5 bases and V by 7 bases; bases with no gene match: 8. CDR1 and CDR2 (germline): SGHAT, FQNNGV. The CDR3 spans 15 residues. This CDR3 reads CASTPGQGARETQYF. CDR3 in DNA: TGTGCCAGCACCCCGGGACAGGGGGCGAGGGAGACCCAGTACTTC.

This chain links TRBV11-2 with TRBJ2-1, with 12 positions matching TRBD2. The V gene's germline CDR1 is SGHAT and CDR2 FQNNGV. V gave up 1 base and J gave up 9 bases; unmatched junction bases: 7. The CDR3 covers 16 residues. As DNA, the CDR3 is TGTGCCAGCAGCTTAGTTCTAGCGGGGGGGCTTGTTGAGCAGTTCTTC. Translating gives CASSLVLAGGLVEQFF. The complete variable domain, with remaining parts taken from reference TRBV11-2 and TRBJ2-1, reads EAGVAQSPRYKIIEKRQSVAFWCNPISGHATLYWYQQILGQGPKLLIQFQNNGVVDDSQLPKDRFSAERLKGVDSTLKIQPAKLEDSAVYLCASSLVLAGGLVEQFFGPGTRLTVL.

This clone was detected only once. This sequence joins TRBV7-9 and TRBJ2-7, with TRBD2 matching over 9 bases. Per the germline V gene, CDR1 is SEHNR and CDR2 is FQNEAQ (reference sequence). The CDR3 contains 16 residues. The V and J ends lost 2 bases and 0 bases, in that order; junction bases with no gene match: 5. CDR3 sequence (DNA): TGTGCCAGCAGCTTATGGGCTAGCGGGACCTCCTACGAGCAGTACTTC. Translating gives CASSLWASGTSYEQYF.

The V call is TRBV11-2, the J call TRBJ1-1; TRBD1 agrees at 8 bases. This CDR3 comprises 14 residues. V shed 5 bases and J 3 bases; nucleotides not matched to a gene: 5. The V gene's germline CDR1 is SGHAT and CDR2 FQNNGV. The CDR3 reads CASSPGQGDTEAFF. The CDR3 DNA sequence: TGTGCCAGCAGCCCCGGACAGGGAGACACTGAAGCTTTCTTT.

The V call is TRBV19, the J call TRBJ2-5, with 7 positions matching TRBD1. V shed 5 bases, J shed 2 bases, and the junction held 11 bases outside the gene matches. Germline V CDR1 and CDR2: LNHDA, SQIVND (reference sequence). The CDR3 length is 16 residues. CDR3 residues: CASSDPRGGGQETQYF. In DNA, the CDR3 is TGTGCCAGTAGTGACCCCAGAGGGGGCGGGCAAGAGACCCAGTACTTC.

This chain uses TRBV10-3 with TRBJ2-1; TRBD1 matches 7 bases. V was clipped by 6 bases and J by 6 bases; unmatched bases: 14. Germline values: CDR1 ENHRY, CDR2 SYGVKD. This CDR3 region has 16 residues. CDR3 amino acids: CAISLFDRVRGNEQFF. As DNA, the CDR3 is TGTGCCATCAGCCTTTTCGACAGGGTACGGGGCAATGAGCAGTTCTTC.

CDR3 amino acids: CARWPWKPGQGLQPQHF. CDR3 DNA sequence: TGTGCCAGGTGGCCGTGGAAACCGGGACAGGGGTTGCAGCCCCAGCATTTT. The chain recombines TRBV27 with TRBJ1-5, with 10 nucleotides matching TRBD1. The V gene end was trimmed by 9 bases and the J gene end by 7 bases; junction bases not matched to a gene: 18. Germline CDR1 is MNHEY and CDR2 is SMNVEV (reference sequence). This CDR3 has 17 amino acids.

The gene calls are TRBV27 and TRBJ2-4, with 8 positions matching TRBD1. The germline gives CDR1 MNHEY, CDR2 SMNVEV (reference sequence). The CDR3 runs to 13 residues. Trimming at V came to 8 bases and at J to 3 bases, leaving 3 bases not matched to a gene. The CDR3 reads CASRTGSKNIQYF. The CDR3 DNA is TGTGCCAGCCGGACAGGGAGCAAAAACATTCAGTACTTC.

The chain links TRBV11-2 to TRBJ2-2; TRBD2 matches at 11 bases. This CDR3 is built from 16 residues. Germline lookup yields CDR1 SGHAT and CDR2 FQNNGV. J lost 1 base, V lost 6 bases, and 4 bases had no gene match. CDR3 DNA sequence: TGTGCCAGCAGTCTGCTAGCGGGAGGGAACACCGGGGAGCTGTTTTTT. This sequence encodes CASSLLAGGNTGELFF.

J is TRBJ2-5 and V is TRBV2; TRBD2 might be the D (6 bases). Trimming stripped 3 bases from V and 7 bases from J, with 18 bases between. This CDR3 has 15 residues. CDR1 and CDR2 from the germline V gene are SNHLY and FYNNEI. CDR3 coding DNA: TGTGCCAGCAGTGAGCAACTTAGCGGTCGGGGGACCCAGTACTTC. It yields the protein CASSEQLSGRGTQYF. The full variable domain, completed using reference TRBV2 and TRBJ2-5, is EPEVTQTPSHQVTQMGQEVILRCVPISNHLYFYWYRQILGQKVEFLVSFYNNEISEKSEIFDDQFSVERPDGSNFTLKIRSTKLEDSAMYFCASSEQLSGRGTQYFGPGTRLLVL.

The chain uses TRBV7-9 and TRBJ2-5, with 10 bases that match TRBD2. V gave up 5 bases and J gave up 4 bases; unmatched junction bases: 10. This CDR3 is 16 amino acids long. Germline V gives CDR1 SEHNR, CDR2 FQNEAQ (reference sequence). In DNA form, the CDR3 reads TGTGCCAGCAGCCCTCGGGCTAGCGGGAGAGGAGAGACCCAGTACTTC. Translated, it gives CASSPRASGRGETQYF.

The rearrangement uses TRBV29-1 and TRBJ1-4; no clear D. The V gene's germline CDR1 is SQVTM and CDR2 ANQGSEA. V was cut by 7 bases and J by 4 bases, with 7 bases left in between. The CDR3 is made up of 11 amino acids. CDR3 region: CSGRLNEKLFF. In DNA form, the CDR3 reads TGCAGCGGGAGGCTTAATGAAAAACTGTTTTTT.

The chain is built from TRBV3-1 (or the pseudogene TRBV3-2) and TRBJ1-1; 9 bases are shared with TRBD1. Germline CDR1 reads LGHDT; CDR2 reads YNNKEL (reference sequence). The CDR3 length is 13 residues. V dropped 3 bases and J dropped 11; count of bases not matched to a gene: 7. CDR3 sequence (DNA): TGTGCCAGCAGCCAGCCCGGGACAGGGCAGGCTTTCTTT. Translation: CASSQPGTGQAFF.

This clone has a single count. This sequence joins TRBV3-1 (or the pseudogene TRBV3-2) and TRBJ2-4; 9 bases fit TRBD2. CDR3 length equals 17 residues. The V and J ends lost 2 bases and 3 bases, in that order; junction bases with no gene match: 8. CDR1 and CDR2 (germline): LGHDT, YNNKEL (reference sequence). CDR3 protein: CASSQNRGRGGKNIQYF. CDR3 sequence (DNA): TGTGCCAGCAGCCAAAACCGCGGGAGGGGTGGCAAAAACATTCAGTACTTC.

This clone was counted once. The chain couples TRBV15 to TRBJ2-5; D remains ambiguous. V lost 3 bases and J 1 base, leaving 12 bases between the germline ends. From germline, CDR1 is LNHNV and CDR2 YYDKDF (reference sequence). The CDR3 extends over 15 amino acids. The CDR3 region is CATSSFSGFQETQYF. DNA of the CDR3: TGTGCCACCAGCAGCTTTAGTGGTTTCCAAGAGACCCAGTACTTC.

The chain is built from TRBV12-3 or TRBV12-4 and TRBJ2-2, with TRBD2 identical over 7 bases. V trimming: 5 bases; J trimming: 11 bases; junction bases outside the gene matches: 5. This CDR3 spans 12 amino acids. CDR3 in DNA: TGTGCCAGCAGTCCCGGGGGGAATGAGCTGTTTTTT. It yields the protein CASSPGGNELFF.

The chain carries TRBV5-1 and TRBJ1-5; tentative D call: TRBD1 (6 bases). CDR1 is SGHRS, CDR2 YFSETQ, per germline. Trimming pared 4 bases from V and 6 bases from J, leaving 23 bases between. The CDR3 sequence is 17 residues long. This CDR3 is CASSVFHRAFLCQPQHF. CDR3 coding DNA: TGCGCCAGCAGCGTGTTCCACAGGGCCTTCTTATGTCAGCCCCAGCATTTT.

The V and J genes are TRBV7-3 and TRBJ2-1, with D uncertain. This CDR3 region has 13 residues. V gave up 3 bases and J gave up 4 bases, with 7 bases separating them. Germline loops: CDR1 SGHTA, CDR2 FQGTGA. CDR3 loop: CASSFRGYNEQFF. The DNA of the CDR3 is TGTGCCAGCAGCTTCCGCGGTTACAATGAGCAGTTCTTC.

The CDR3 here is CASSPDQGSYEQYF. The DNA for the CDR3 is TGTGCCAGCTCACCGGATCAGGGTAGCTACGAGCAGTACTTC. The chain couples TRBV18 to TRBJ2-7; D possibly corresponds to TRBD1 (5 bases). In germline, CDR1 is KGHSH, CDR2 LQKENI. Trimming removed 3 bases from V and 3 bases from J, with 12 bases in between. This CDR3 has 14 amino acids.

V and J are TRBV5-1 and TRBJ1-1; 7 bases line up with TRBD1. This CDR3 comprises 15 residues. The J segment lost 7 bases and the V segment lost 0 bases, leaving 9 bases of the junction unmatched. CDR1 and CDR2 (germline): SGHRS, YFSETQ. The CDR3, as DNA: TGCGCCAGCAGCTTGGCTCATACAGGGGAAGATGAAGCTTTCTTT. Protein product: CASSLAHTGEDEAFF.

The rearrangement links TRBV4-1 to TRBJ2-1; 9 bases are shared with TRBD1. The CDR3 is made up of 18 amino acids. Per germline, CDR1 MGHRA and CDR2 YSYEKL. Trimming removed 0 bases from V and 4 bases from J; junction bases left unmatched: 10. The CDR3 loop reads CASSQDSGQGRGYNEQFF. Written as DNA, the CDR3 is TGCGCCAGCAGCCAAGATTCGGGACAGGGAAGGGGTTACAATGAGCAGTTCTTC.

The chain combines TRBV12-3 or TRBV12-4 with TRBJ2-2; D is uncertain. V dropped 3 bases and J dropped 6 bases, with 8 bases sitting between them. This CDR3 is built from 13 residues. For the CDR3, the DNA is TGTGCCAGCAGTTTGTGGGCGCCCGGGGAGCTGTTTTTT. Translation gives CASSLWAPGELFF.